A single sample is the source of the 2 T cell receptor beta chains below, sequenced in a study of OX40 agonist ivuxolimab in advanced cancers. The library was produced with the immunoSEQ multiplex PCR assay. Held by TCRdb, this immuneACCESS table contains in-frame sequences only and omits some clones. Under half of the omission traces to an unresolved V gene where checked; the cause of the rest is unknown. For this sample there are roughly 80,000 clones; 86% appear just once. The ten largest make up just over 0.75% of the sample. The source material was CD4+ or CD8+ T cells sorted from blood, sampled in a trial of the OX40 agonist ivuxolimab. The receptors come from an adult with an advanced solid tumor such as melanoma, head and neck, liver or kidney cancer.

This clone was counted once. At one of its ends the junction is not consistent with the germline gene, which may arise from a read error. This chain joins TRBV5-4 and TRBJ1-3; 7 bases are shared with TRBD1. Germline loops: CDR1 SGHNT, CDR2 YYREEE (reference sequence). The CDR3 spans 15 residues. CDR3 sequence: CASSPGTVSGNTIYF. As DNA, the CDR3 is TGTGCCAGCAGTCCCGGGACAGTCTCTGGGAACACCATATATTTT.

The V gene is TRBV10-3, the J gene TRBJ1-1; D is unclear. In germline, CDR1 is ENHRY, CDR2 SYGVKD. The CDR3 totals 15 residues. V dropped 0 bases and J dropped 5 bases, with 13 bases sitting between them. CDR3 coding DNA: TGTGCCATCAGTGAGTCGAGAAGGGCGGAGACTGAAGCTTTCTTT. This codes for CAISESRRAETEAFF.